This entry lists 16 T cell receptor beta chains sequenced from one sample in a study of cytomegalovirus exposure and HLA in healthy donors. Primers: 60 Vbeta forward and 13 Jbeta reverse. TCRdb keeps only in-frame clones here, not all; method: immunoSEQ multiplex PCR. The sample includes some 150,000 clones, around 60% of them seen just once. Source material: PBMCs. These receptors came from an older woman in good health and CMV-seropositive.

This clone showed up just a few times. The identical CDR3 is also encoded by other nucleotide sequences in the sample. This chain uses TRBV7-2 with TRBJ1-1, with D possibly matching TRBD1 (5 bases). This CDR3 is built from 15 residues. Germline V gene lookup returns CDR1 SGHTA and CDR2 FQGNSA. With 0 bases removed from V and 5 bases from J, the gap between germline ends came to 13 bases. The CDR3 nucleotides read TGTGCCAGCAGCTTAGCGCTCGGGGGTTTAACTGAAGCTTTCTTT. It encodes CASSLALGGLTEAFF.

The chain couples TRBV30 to TRBJ2-2; D uncertain. CDR3 length: 13 amino acids. Germline CDR1 reads GTSNPN; CDR2 reads SVGIG (reference sequence). V lost 2 bases and J lost 5, with 9 bases in between. The DNA for the CDR3 is TGTGCCTGGAGTCATATGCAGACCGGGGAGCTGTTTTTT. It translates to CAWSHMQTGELFF.

The chain carries TRBV18 and TRBJ1-1; TRBD1 might be the D (5 bases). Germline loops: CDR1 KGHSH, CDR2 LQKENI. The CDR3 has 17 residues. The V and J ends lost 2 bases and 0 bases respectively, with 16 bases between them. CDR3 residues: CASSPRGGTGLNTEAFF. The DNA for the CDR3 is TGTGCCAGCTCACCAAGGGGAGGGACGGGGCTGAACACTGAAGCTTTCTTT. Supplemented by reference TRBV18 and TRBJ1-1, the full variable domain reads NAGVMQNPRHLVRRRGQEARLRCSPMKGHSHVYWYRQLPEEGLKFMVYLQKENIIDESGMPKERFSAEFPKEGPSILRIQQVVRGDSAAYFCASSPRGGTGLNTEAFFGQGTRLTVV.

The gene calls are TRBV5-1 and TRBJ1-5; D unclear. Trimming removed 1 base at V and 4 bases at J, with 6 bases between. The germline gives CDR1 SGHRS, CDR2 YFSETQ. CDR3 length equals 13 residues. This CDR3 is CASSLTVNQPQHF. The CDR3 bases are TGCGCCAGCAGCTTGACAGTAAATCAGCCCCAGCATTTT.

This clone was observed a few times. The rearrangement links TRBV7-2 to TRBJ2-1, with 9 bases identical to TRBD2. The trim removed 5 bases at V and 6 bases at J, leaving 8 bases unmatched. Germline assignment: CDR1 SGHTA and CDR2 FQGNSA. The CDR3 contains 15 residues. The CDR3 nucleotides read TGTGCCAGCAGCGATATGGGACTAGCTTTCAATGAGCAGTTCTTC. Translation: CASSDMGLAFNEQFF.

This chain connects TRBV9 to TRBJ2-7; no clear D gene. Germline V gives CDR1 SGDLS, CDR2 YYNGEE. The V and J ends lost 0 bases and 5 bases respectively, with 9 bases between them. The CDR3 extends over 13 amino acids. The CDR3: CASSVAPLNEQYF. In DNA, the CDR3 is TGTGCCAGCAGCGTAGCCCCCCTAAACGAGCAGTACTTC.

This clone was seen more than once but under ten times. The chain links TRBV7-9 to TRBJ2-7; possibly TRBD2 for D (6 bases). The V end was cut by 5 bases, the J end by 6 bases, with 11 bases between. Germline V CDR1 and CDR2: SEHNR, FQNEAQ (reference sequence). The CDR3 contains 12 residues. The CDR3 DNA reads TGTGCCAGCAGCCCCCAGGGAGGCGAGCAGTACTTC. Translation: CASSPQGGEQYF.

V and J are TRBV7-2 and TRBJ1-2, with D possibly TRBD1 on 6 matching bases. Trimming took 6 bases from V and 0 from J, leaving 17 bases between them. The germline V gene encodes CDR1 SGHTA and CDR2 FQGNSA. The CDR3 loop spans 16 amino acids. The CDR3 loop reads CASSPEAGAPNYGYTF. DNA for the CDR3: TGTGCCAGCAGTCCAGAGGCAGGGGCCCCTAACTATGGCTACACCTTC.

The V call is TRBV27, the J call TRBJ2-3, with 12 positions matching TRBD2. The CDR3 has 16 residues. J gave up 6 bases and V 5 bases, and 9 bases lay outside the gene matches. Germline V lookup: CDR1 MNHEY, CDR2 SMNVEV (reference sequence). CDR3: CASSPRLAGDPDTQYF. CDR3 sequence (DNA): TGTGCCAGCAGTCCCAGACTAGCGGGAGACCCCGATACGCAGTATTTT.

This clone showed up just once. This sequence joins TRBV2 and TRBJ2-3; the match to TRBD1 covers 7 bases. V gave up 5 bases and J gave up 2 bases; unmatched junction bases: 7. This CDR3 has 15 residues. CDR1 is SNHLY, CDR2 FYNNEI, per germline. The CDR3 reads CASSWGQGDTDTQYF. The CDR3 nucleotides read TGTGCCAGCAGTTGGGGCCAGGGGGACACAGATACGCAGTATTTT.

This clone was seen just once. The rearrangement links TRBV9 to TRBJ2-1; 9 bases fit TRBD2. The CDR3 has 17 residues. Germline V gene lookup returns CDR1 SGDLS and CDR2 YYNGEE. J gave up 0 bases and V 3 bases, and 7 bases lay outside the gene matches. Here the CDR3 DNA reads TGTGCCAGCAGCGCCCCCAGCGGGAGGAGCTCCTACAATGAGCAGTTCTTC. Protein product: CASSAPSGRSSYNEQFF.

V usage is TRBV5-5 and J usage is TRBJ1-3; D perhaps matches TRBD1 (5 bases). Per germline, CDR1 SGHKS and CDR2 YYEKEE (reference sequence). This CDR3 has 17 residues. Trimming cost V 5 bases and J 1 base, with 19 bases left between them. This chain's CDR3 is CASSYTDRPKSGNTIYF. In nucleotides, the CDR3 is TGTGCCAGCAGTTACACTGACAGACCTAAATCTGGAAACACCATATATTTT.

The chain uses TRBV30 and TRBJ2-3; tentatively, D is TRBD2 (6 bases). V lost 5 bases, J lost 6 bases, and 9 bases lay in between. Germline CDR1 reads GTSNPN; CDR2 reads SVGIG (reference sequence). This CDR3 is 11 amino acids long. CDR3 in DNA: TGTGCCTGGGGACGGGGGGATACGCAGTATTTT. Translated: CAWGRGDTQYF. Using reference TRBV30 and TRBJ2-3 for the parts outside the CDR3, the full variable domain is SQTIHQWPATLVQPVGSPLSLECTVEGTSNPNLYWYRQAAGRGLQLLFYSVGIGQISSEVPQNLSASRPQDRQFILSSKKLLLSDSGFYLCAWGRGDTQYFGPGTRLTVL.

The chain uses TRBV5-5 and TRBJ2-5; the match to TRBD2 covers 7 bases. CDR3 length equals 13 residues. The junction had 6 bases not matched to a gene; V was cut back by 6 bases and J by 4 bases. The germline gives CDR1 SGHKS, CDR2 YYEKEE (reference sequence). The CDR3: CASIPPGGETQYF. The CDR3 DNA sequence: TGTGCCAGCATCCCTCCGGGGGGAGAGACCCAGTACTTC.

This chain joins TRBV7-9 and TRBJ1-4; no clear D. This CDR3 has 16 residues. V lost 4 bases, J lost 4 bases, and 16 bases lay in between. Germline V CDR1 and CDR2: SEHNR, FQNEAQ (reference sequence). The CDR3 coding sequence is TGTGCCAGCAGCTCAACTACATTGACCCTTAATGAAAAACTGTTTTTT. It translates to CASSSTTLTLNEKLFF.

V is TRBV28 and J is TRBJ1-1; D is unresolved. The CDR3 covers 14 residues. The germline V and J ends were trimmed by 6 bases and 5 bases, with 16 bases remaining between them. The germline V gene encodes CDR1 MDHEN and CDR2 SYDVKM. CDR3 amino acids: CASSLSGVWTEAFF. The CDR3 nucleotides read TGTGCCAGCAGCCTCAGCGGGGTATGGACTGAAGCTTTCTTT.